This T cell receptor (beta chain) is from a study of metastatic and nonmetastatic thyroid tumors. Across the whole study: Patients with malignant and benign thyroid disease provided blood and tumor or nodule tissue, whose repertoires were compared. Study-level points and caveats: When malignant thyroid tumors were compared with benign nodules, TCR beta diversity was reportedly significantly higher in the malignant tumors. This held in both blood and tumor samples.

The junction had 16 bases not matched to a gene; V was cut back by 7 bases and J by 6 bases. The CDR3 extends over 19 amino acids. Looked up from germline, CDR1 is MNHEY and CDR2 is SVGEGT. Patients underwent thyroid surgery, and none had received any treatment before it. TCRdb reprocessed the PCR reads using MiXCR. The sample includes around 12,000 clones, 30% to 35% of them seen just once. Comment on this clone: The target antigen is unknown.

This sequence was found in a female donor with papillary thyroid cancer or a benign thyroid nodule (not recorded which). Some clones in this sample may be carry-over from other donors' samples. The specimen sequenced was tumor tissue. The chain employs TRBV6-2 or TRBV6-3 and TRBJ2-3, with 16 bases matching TRBD2. The CDR3 region has the DNA TGTGCCAGCATCCTGAACTCGGGACTAGCGGGGGGGCCAAGGGATACGCAGTATTTT. Translation: CASILNSGLAGGPRDTQYF.